This T cell receptor beta chain appears in the sequencing data of a study (dated by TCRdb to 2015 to 2017). Context from the whole study: The study tested whether tumor-infiltrating Tregs in breast cancer are recruited from blood Tregs or converted in situ from other CD4+ T cell subsets.

The germline V and J ends show losses of 0 bases and 6 bases respectively, and no gene match explains 10 bases of the junction. The CDR3 goes from the cysteine to the phenylalanine over 17 residues. Only CDR3 DNA is held: 51 bases, read in frame from base 1. From the germline V gene, CDR1 is MNHEY and CDR2 is SVGEGT. Full-length TCR variable regions were amplified by 5' RACE PCR with constant-region reverse primers, and semi-nested PCR with Nested Universal Primer A was subsequently performed. Using the ReliaPrep RNA Cell Miniprep System, total RNA was extracted, and the SMARTer RACE 5'/3' Kit was then used to reverse transcribe the RNA into 5'RACE-ready cDNA. Multiplex adaptors were used to barcode full-length TCR alpha and beta libraries, and the barcoded libraries were sequenced on an Illumina MiSeq. Concerning the study's data processing: For each of nine subset-tissue groups, sequencing data from the five patients were combined, and the groups were compared by unsupervised clustering of TCR gene usage. The Morisita-Horn index was used to calculate repertoire similarity, with shared sequences weighted according to their contribution to each repertoire. The public reads were run again by TCRdb, first through fastp at Q25 and then through MiXCR, and only productive beta chains were kept. Each CDR3 protein gets just one entry, which takes the most common genes and DNA from the rows behind it. The V and J calls and clone size come from TCRdb's table, not from the authors' own analysis. This sample comprises about 12,000 distinct CDR3 sequences, just over 50% of them detected only once. Jointly, the top ten make up about 11% of the sample.

Cells that were CD4+CD25+CD127-/low were the ones isolated as Tregs. Tregs, naive and memory CD4+ T cells from tumor, blood and ipsilateral draining lymph nodes of a few breast cancer patients underwent full-length TCR alpha and beta sequencing. Tumor tissue and lymph nodes obtained from ipsilateral axillary dissection were perfused with PBS, minced and then digested with collagenase I and hyaluronidase. FACS confirmed that the sorted cell populations were more than 90% pure. General findings and caveats noted by the study authors: The TCR gene usage of tumor memory CD4+ T cells clustered together with blood and lymph node memory CD4+ cells and with lymph node naive CD4+ cells. Tumor-infiltrating Treg TCR alpha and beta sequences overlapped most with tumor naive CD4+ T cells, then with blood naive CD4+ T cells. The larger-cohort validation was restricted to a single TCR beta V-J rearrangement rather than whole repertoires.

Comments on this clonotype: No cognate antigen has been identified for it. Qualities for individual bases were not recorded, and no much larger clone is one base off.

This TCR came from a female donor with breast cancer. Sequencing was carried out using tumor-infiltrating Tregs sorted from the breast tumor. The sequence links TRBV6-2 or TRBV6-3 to TRBJ1-2; 10 of the junction bases match TRBD1. The nucleotide sequence is TGTGCCAGCAGTTACTCGACCAGATCCGGGACAGGGGATGGCTACACCTTC. The translation is CASSYSTRSGTGDGYTF.